The 9 T cell receptor beta chains listed next were all sequenced from one sample in a study of cytomegalovirus exposure and HLA in healthy donors (TCRdb year 2017). Receptor libraries were prepared by the immunoSEQ multiplex PCR assay. For the multiplex PCR, a mixture combining 60 forward primers for TCR Vbeta segments and 13 reverse primers for TCR Jbeta segments was used. TCRdb's version of the immuneACCESS table is confined to in-frame rearrangements and falls short of the full clone set. An unresolved V gene accounts for under half of the shortfall where checked; the remainder is of unknown origin. The sample table holds 150,000 to 160,000 clones, of which roughly 85% were seen once. In total, the top ten clones hold 2% to 2.5% of the sample. Sequencing was performed on PBMCs. The receptors were sampled from a young woman in good health and CMV-seronegative.

The CDR3 sequence: CASSDGLPQHF. DNA for the CDR3: TGTGCCAGCAGTGACGGGTTGCCCCAGCATTTT. The V call is TRBV2, the J call TRBJ1-5, with D uncertain. CDR1 and CDR2 from the germline V gene are SNHLY and FYNNEI. This CDR3 spans 11 amino acids. Trimming pared 3 bases from V and 9 bases from J, leaving 6 bases between.

The chain is built from TRBV13 and TRBJ2-2; 11 bases fit TRBD2. V was clipped by 5 bases and J by 3 bases; unmatched bases: 5. The V gene's germline CDR1 is PRHDT and CDR2 FYEKMQ (reference sequence). CDR3 length: 16 residues. The DNA for the CDR3 is TGTGCCAGCAGCCCGATAGCGGGGGGGGACACCGGGGAGCTGTTTTTT. This encodes CASSPIAGGDTGELFF.

The rearrangement links TRBV29-1 to TRBJ1-1; D remains ambiguous. The CDR3 totals 14 residues. Trimming stripped 6 bases from V and 1 base from J, with 15 bases between. Germline V gene lookup returns CDR1 SQVTM and CDR2 ANQGSEA. In DNA, the CDR3 is TGCAGCGTGCCGACCCAGGCCGCGAACACTGAAGCTTTCTTT. Its translation is CSVPTQAANTEAFF.

The chain carries TRBV27 and TRBJ1-6, with no clear D. Trimming shortened V by 5 bases and J by 1 base, and 12 bases separated the two germline ends. CDR3 length: 16 residues. The germline gives CDR1 MNHEY, CDR2 SMNVEV (reference sequence). Written as DNA, the CDR3 is TGTGCCAGCAGTCCGGGTCCGGGGTCCTATAATTCACCCCTCCACTTT. Its translation: CASSPGPGSYNSPLHF.

This clone was found once. The gene calls are TRBV11-3 and TRBJ2-1, with a possible D match to TRBD1 (6 bases). The ends were cut back, 2 bases at V and 9 bases at J, with 14 bases in the middle. The germline V gene has CDR1 SGHNT and CDR2 YENEEA. The CDR3 sequence is 14 residues long. In nucleotides, the CDR3 is TGTGCCAGCAGCTTACATCAGGGGTCCGGTGAGCAGTTCTTC. Translating gives CASSLHQGSGEQFF. The full variable domain, with the rest looked up from reference TRBV11-3 and TRBJ2-1, is EAGVVQSPRYKIIEKKQPVAFWCNPISGHNTLYWYLQNLGQGPELLIRYENEEAVDDSQLPKDRFSAERLKGVDSTLKIQPAELGDSAVYLCASSLHQGSGEQFFGPGTRLTVL.

The chain couples TRBV19 to TRBJ2-4, with D perhaps TRBD1 (5 bases). The V end was cut by 3 bases, the J end by 3 bases, with 9 bases between. Per the germline V gene, CDR1 is LNHDA and CDR2 is SQIVND (reference sequence). The CDR3 has 14 amino acids. The CDR3 loop reads CASSIVGVKNIQYF. The CDR3 coding sequence is TGTGCCAGTAGTATCGTAGGGGTCAAAAACATTCAGTACTTC.

V usage is TRBV28 and J usage is TRBJ1-2; D might be TRBD1 (5 bases). The germline V gene has CDR1 MDHEN and CDR2 SYDVKM. The CDR3 is 14 amino acids. The V end lost 1 base, the J end lost 0 bases, and 6 bases lay between the germline ends. The CDR3 sequence: CASSLSQANYGYTF. Here the CDR3 DNA reads TGTGCCAGCAGTTTATCACAGGCTAACTATGGCTACACCTTC.

The V and J genes are TRBV5-5 and TRBJ2-1; the match to TRBD1 covers 8 bases. The CDR3 has 16 residues. The germline gives CDR1 SGHKS, CDR2 YYEKEE (reference sequence). J gave up 3 bases and V 4 bases, and 9 bases lay outside the gene matches. The DNA of the CDR3 is TGTGCCAGCAGCCCCACCGGACAGGGAGTCTACAATGAGCAGTTCTTC. Translating it yields CASSPTGQGVYNEQFF.

The gene calls are TRBV5-1 and TRBJ2-1, with TRBD2 matching over 8 bases. The germline gives CDR1 SGHRS, CDR2 YFSETQ. This CDR3 spans 15 amino acids. V shed 1 base, J shed 7 bases, and the junction held 7 bases outside the gene matches. This CDR3 reads CASSLSGGAGNEQFF. The CDR3, as DNA: TGCGCCAGCAGCTTGTCGGGGGGGGCCGGTAATGAGCAGTTCTTC.